The 20 T cell receptor beta chains below all came from one sample that was sequenced in a study of CD8 T cells in ankylosing spondylitis (TCRdb year 2017). The library was made by 5' RACE. Reads for this sample came from an Illumina HiSeq 2500. TCRdb passed the public sequencing reads through fastp at Q25 and MiXCR, retaining productive beta sequences. One record per CDR3 amino acid sequence lists the most common genes and DNA. The sample has about 700,000 distinct CDR3 sequences on record, 15% to 20% of them singletons. Jointly, the top ten make up 15% to 20% of the sample. Results and caveats for the whole study, not just this receptor: A TCR beta motif of eight highly homologous amino acid variants appeared characteristic of blood from ankylosing spondylitis patients.

Which antigens these TCRs recognize remains unknown. Sequencing was done on a sample of blood, either unsorted or a sorted T cell fraction (not recorded which). Receptors originate from a male donor with ankylosing spondylitis.

This clonotype has only a few counts. The chain is built from TRBV4-1 and TRBJ2-7; TRBD1 is a possible D gene (6 bases). CDR1 and CDR2 (germline): MGHRA, YSYEKL. The V end was cut by 5 bases, the J end by 0 bases, with 11 bases between. The CDR3 has 14 amino acids. CDR3 loop: CASSTSGDSYEQYF. CDR3 in DNA: TGCGCCAGCAGCACGTCAGGGGACTCCTACGAGCAGTACTTC.

V gene TRBV12-3 or TRBV12-4 combines with J gene TRBJ2-7; TRBD1 is a possible D gene (6 bases). The CDR3 extends over 16 amino acids. Trimming left V 5 bases short and J 3 bases short, with 20 bases between. CDR3 amino acids: CASSPITGSGIYEQYF. The DNA of the CDR3 is TGTGCCAGCAGTCCAATAACAGGGTCGGGTATCTACGAGCAGTACTTC.

This clonotype was seen ten or more times. The DNA of the CDR3 is TGTGCCAGCATCGGGACTAGCGGCTACAATGAGCAGTTCTTC. Amino acids: CASIGTSGYNEQFF. The chain links TRBV7-2 to TRBJ2-1; TRBD2 aligns across 11 bases. Germline V gives CDR1 SGHTA, CDR2 FQGNSA. J lost 3 bases, V lost 7 bases, and 2 bases had no gene match. The CDR3 length is 14 residues.

This clonotype was detected ten times or more. The genes are TRBV24-1 and TRBJ2-3, with TRBD2 matching over 8 bases. The CDR3 consists of 13 residues. Germline CDR1 reads KGHDR; CDR2 reads SFDVKD. V shed 10 bases, J shed 6 bases, and the junction held 8 bases outside the gene matches. In DNA form, the CDR3 reads TGTGCCACTGGGACTAGGACGGCGGATACGCAGTATTTT. This codes for CATGTRTADTQYF.

This clonotype was counted only a few times. This rearrangement joins TRBV28 to TRBJ2-7; TRBD1 might be the D (7 bases). Germline CDR1 reads MDHEN; CDR2 reads SYDVKM. Trimming left V 1 base short and J 4 bases short, with 14 bases between. There are 15 residues in the CDR3. The CDR3 here is CASSLSQAGGYEQYF. CDR3 coding DNA: TGTGCCAGCAGTTTATCTCAGGCAGGGGGGTACGAGCAGTACTTC.

This clonotype turned up a few times. The chain links TRBV20-1 to TRBJ2-7; 9 bases match TRBD1. CDR3 length: 15 residues. The germline CDR1 and CDR2 sequences are DFQATT and SNEGSKA (reference sequence). V trimming: 2 bases; J trimming: 5 bases; junction bases outside the gene matches: 10. The CDR3 reads CSARPPGTGPHEQYF. The CDR3 nucleotides read TGCAGTGCTAGACCTCCCGGGACAGGGCCCCACGAGCAGTACTTC.

The chain couples TRBV5-1 to TRBJ2-1; 11 nucleotides line up with TRBD2. The CDR3 runs to 16 residues. Trimming removed 2 bases from V and 6 bases from J; junction bases left unmatched: 7. Germline V gene sequence: CDR1 SGHRS, CDR2 YFSETQ. CDR3 nucleotides: TGCGCCAGCAGCTTCCCGACTAGCGGGGAGCCCAATGAGCAGTTCTTC. Encoded protein: CASSFPTSGEPNEQFF.

The sample holds a few counts of this clonotype. The rearrangement uses TRBV9 and TRBJ1-6; a possible D gene is TRBD1 (5 bases). Germline V CDR1 and CDR2: SGDLS, YYNGEE. This CDR3 spans 16 amino acids. Trimming took off 5 bases at V and 0 bases at J, with 12 bases between the two ends. CDR3 amino acids: CASRRGEDSYNSPLHF. The CDR3 DNA is TGTGCCAGCAGAAGGGGTGAGGACTCCTATAATTCACCCCTCCACTTT.

This clonotype has just a few counts. The chain couples TRBV20-1 to TRBJ2-7, with 10 bases fitting TRBD1. CDR3 length equals 15 residues. Germline values: CDR1 DFQATT, CDR2 SNEGSKA (reference sequence). V trimming: 0 bases; J trimming: 5 bases; junction bases outside the gene matches: 7. The CDR3 is CSARDPGTGVNEQYF. The DNA for the CDR3 is TGCAGTGCTAGAGATCCCGGGACAGGGGTCAACGAGCAGTACTTC.

This sequence joins TRBV4-3 and TRBJ2-7, with D perhaps matching TRBD2 (5 bases). The CDR3 runs to 17 residues. CDR1 and CDR2 from the germline V gene are LGHNA and YSLEER. The germline V and J ends were trimmed by 0 bases and 0 bases, with 15 bases remaining between them. CDR3 loop: CASSQDLGVAASYEQYF. The CDR3, as DNA: TGCGCCAGCAGCCAAGATCTCGGGGTAGCTGCCTCCTACGAGCAGTACTTC.

This clonotype showed up just a few times. The chain employs TRBV20-1 and TRBJ2-1, with 7 bases aligning to TRBD2. V trimming: 0 bases; J trimming: 4 bases; junction bases outside the gene matches: 18. The CDR3 is 19 residues long. Germline V gene sequence: CDR1 DFQATT, CDR2 SNEGSKA (reference sequence). CDR3 sequence (DNA): TGCAGTGCTAGAGATAGGGACTGGGCTGGAAGCGGGGTTTACAATGAGCAGTTCTTC. Translated: CSARDRDWAGSGVYNEQFF.

The CDR3 reads CASRTKQGWGTEAFF. The CDR3 DNA follows: TGTGCCAGCAGAACCAAACAGGGCTGGGGCACTGAAGCTTTCTTT. The rearrangement links TRBV28 to TRBJ1-1; D may be TRBD1 (6 bases). Per germline, CDR1 MDHEN and CDR2 SYDVKM. The CDR3 consists of 15 residues. V was cut by 6 bases and J by 4 bases, with 18 bases left in between.

This rearrangement joins TRBV15 to TRBJ2-7; possibly TRBD2 for D (5 bases). In germline, CDR1 is LNHNV, CDR2 YYDKDF (reference sequence). This CDR3 comprises 16 residues. V was trimmed by 0 bases and J by 3 bases, leaving 15 bases between them. The CDR3 is CATSREYGVNLYEQYF. CDR3 DNA: TGTGCCACCAGCAGAGAGTACGGGGTCAACCTCTACGAGCAGTACTTC.

This clonotype was counted only a few times. This sequence joins TRBV18 and TRBJ2-7, with 7 bases fitting TRBD2. The V segment lost 0 bases and the J segment 5 bases; nucleotides outside the gene matches: 4. From germline, CDR1 is KGHSH and CDR2 LQKENI. This CDR3 region has 14 residues. CDR3 DNA: TGTGCCAGCTCACCACCGACGGGGAGGGACGAGCAGTACTTC. Encoded protein: CASSPPTGRDEQYF.

The rearrangement joins TRBV7-9 to TRBJ1-1, with D tentatively TRBD1 (5 bases). The CDR3 is 14 residues long. The V end lost 4 bases, the J end lost 5 bases, and 14 bases lay between the germline ends. CDR1 is SEHNR, CDR2 FQNEAQ, per germline (reference sequence). The CDR3 sequence: CASSYGTHETEAFF. The CDR3 coding sequence is TGTGCCAGCAGCTACGGGACCCATGAGACTGAAGCTTTCTTT.

This sequence joins TRBV29-1 and TRBJ1-4; D is unresolved. The length of the CDR3 is 14 residues. Between the trimmed V and J ends, which lost 4 bases and 7 bases, there was a span of 16 bases. Germline V gives CDR1 SQVTM, CDR2 ANQGSEA. CDR3 in DNA: TGCAGCGTTGCTCACTCGGGGATGCCTGAAAAACTGTTTTTT. Translation: CSVAHSGMPEKLFF.

This clonotype was seen more than once but under ten times. One junction end does not reproduce the germline sequence, and a read error may be involved. This chain uses TRBV7-7 with TRBJ2-1, with a possible D match to TRBD1 (5 bases). Per the germline V gene, CDR1 is SSHAT and CDR2 is FNYEAQ (reference sequence). The CDR3 loop spans 16 amino acids. DNA for the CDR3: TGTGCTAGCAGCTTAGCCGCCAATCAGGGATTCAGTGAGCAGTTCTTC. Translated: CASSLAANQGFSEQFF.

This chain connects TRBV4-3 to TRBJ2-2; 12 bases are shared with TRBD2. CDR3 length equals 18 residues. Per germline, CDR1 LGHNA and CDR2 YSLEER. V lost 0 bases, J lost 5 bases, and 7 bases stayed unmatched. The CDR3, as DNA: TGCGCCAGCAGCCAAGAAGCGGGACTAGCGGGTGTTACCGGGGAGCTGTTTTTT. This codes for CASSQEAGLAGVTGELFF.

V and J are TRBV28 and TRBJ2-7; D possibly matches TRBD1 or TRBD2 (5 bases each). The CDR3 covers 13 residues. Germline CDR1 reads MDHEN; CDR2 reads SYDVKM. Trimming took 5 bases from V and 2 from J, leaving 10 bases between them. The CDR3 loop is CASSEGQTYEQYF. CDR3 nucleotides: TGTGCCAGCAGTGAGGGGCAGACCTACGAGCAGTACTTC.

This clonotype was seen a handful of times. This sequence joins TRBV5-6 and TRBJ2-1; D may be TRBD2 (6 bases). V lost 1 base and J 0 bases, leaving 17 bases between the germline ends. CDR1 and CDR2 (germline): SGHDT, YYEEEE. The CDR3 is 18 residues long. Here the CDR3 DNA reads TGTGCCAGCAGCTTGTATCGGGGAGGACTAAGCTCCTACAATGAGCAGTTCTTC. Translation: CASSLYRGGLSSYNEQFF.